The 18 T cell receptor beta chains listed next were all sequenced from one sample in a study of T-cell memory formation after mild COVID-19. TCRdb re-called the 5' RACE reads through MiXCR, storing one row per CDR3 protein. The sample includes 350,000 to 400,000 distinct CDR3 sequences, 20% to 25% of them seen just once. The sample comprised PBMCs or a T cell subset sorted from them (not recorded which). These receptors all stem from an adult woman who had mild COVID-19 (a few samples of this study predate the infection). Cell type and time point are not known.

This chain connects TRBV20-1 to TRBJ1-2; D gene unclear. The CDR3 has 13 residues. Germline values: CDR1 DFQATT, CDR2 SNEGSKA (reference sequence). DNA for the CDR3: TGCAAGGGTGGGGAAACAGCGGACTATGGCTACACCTTC. Protein sequence: CKGGETADYGYTF.

There are a few counts of this clonotype. The genes are TRBV14 and TRBJ2-7; 9 bases agree with TRBD1. Germline V lookup: CDR1 SGHDN, CDR2 FVKESK. The CDR3 length is 16 residues. Trimming removed 0 bases from V and 4 bases from J; junction bases left unmatched: 7. For the CDR3, the DNA is TGTGCCAGCAGCCAAGATCGTGGGACAGGGTCGTACGAGCAGTACTTC. It specifies CASSQDRGTGSYEQYF.

This chain uses TRBV7-9 with TRBJ2-1; D gene unclear. The CDR3 totals 15 residues. Trimming removed 7 bases at V and 5 bases at J, with 18 bases between. Looked up from germline, CDR1 is SEHNR and CDR2 is FQNEAQ (reference sequence). The CDR3 spells CASNLIILPHNEQFF. The CDR3 nucleotides read TGTGCCAGCAATCTGATCATACTGCCACACAATGAGCAGTTCTTC.

This chain joins TRBV20-1 and TRBJ1-1, with unresolved D. V lost 1 base to trimming and J lost 3 bases, with 6 bases between them. The CDR3 runs 12 residues. Germline CDR1 and CDR2: DFQATT and SNEGSKA (reference sequence). For the CDR3, the DNA is TGCAGTGCTAGAGTTGTAGACACTGAAGCTTTCTTT. Translation: CSARVVDTEAFF.

This chain joins TRBV5-1 and TRBJ2-3, with 11 bases lining up with TRBD2. Trimming took 2 bases from V and 6 from J; bases not matched to a gene: 11. CDR3 length: 17 residues. Germline CDR1 is SGHRS and CDR2 is YFSETQ. The DNA of the CDR3 is TGCGCCAGCAGCTTCTTAGCGGGAGGGCCGGCTGGGGATACGCAGTATTTT. Its protein product is CASSFLAGGPAGDTQYF.

The chain couples TRBV6-1 to TRBJ2-1; D gene unclear. Trimming stripped 2 bases from V and 10 bases from J, with 12 bases between. The CDR3 totals 13 residues. Germline assignment: CDR1 MNHNS and CDR2 SASEGT. Here the CDR3 DNA reads TGTGCCAGCAGTGAATTCACCCGCGTGGAGCAGTTCTTC. Protein product: CASSEFTRVEQFF.

The chain combines TRBV6-5 with TRBJ2-1; D call uncertain. The germline CDR1 and CDR2 sequences are MNHEY and SVGAGI. The CDR3 has 13 amino acids. Trimming left V 2 bases short and J 10 bases short, with 12 bases between. CDR3 in amino acids: CASSYGVGREQFF. CDR3 nucleotides: TGTGCCAGCAGTTACGGGGTGGGCAGGGAGCAGTTCTTC.

The chain uses TRBV20-1 and TRBJ2-7, with a possible D match to TRBD1 (6 bases). The CDR3 sequence is 14 residues long. Germline V CDR1 and CDR2: DFQATT, SNEGSKA (reference sequence). V gave up 6 bases and J gave up 4 bases, with 19 bases separating them. In DNA, the CDR3 is TGCAGTGCCCAAGCCCTGGACAGACAGTACGAGCAGTACTTC. It translates to CSAQALDRQYEQYF.

The chain employs TRBV24-1 and TRBJ2-5; TRBD2 is a possible D gene (6 bases). The V gene lost 7 bases and the J gene lost 4 bases, with 15 bases spanning the gap. Germline V CDR1 and CDR2: KGHDR, SFDVKD. This CDR3 contains 14 residues. The CDR3 spells CATRREGRRETQYF. CDR3 DNA: TGTGCCACCAGACGGGAAGGGAGGAGAGAGACCCAGTACTTC.

This clonotype was counted between two and nine times. V and J are TRBV27 and TRBJ2-3, with D unclear. CDR3 length: 13 amino acids. Looked up from germline, CDR1 is MNHEY and CDR2 is SMNVEV (reference sequence). V was clipped by 0 bases and J by 2 bases, with 3 bases between them. The CDR3 loop reads CASSLSDTDTQYF. As DNA, the CDR3 is TGTGCCAGCAGTTTATCCGACACAGATACGCAGTATTTT.

This chain joins TRBV27 and TRBJ2-1; the D is unclear. Trimming shortened V by 8 bases and J by 8 bases, and 13 bases separated the two germline ends. The CDR3 extends over 12 amino acids. CDR1 is MNHEY and CDR2 is SMNVEV in the germline V gene (reference sequence). CDR3 DNA: TGTGCCAGCGCCATCTCCCTGGATGAGCAGTTCTTC. Translation: CASAISLDEQFF.

This sequence joins TRBV6-2 or TRBV6-3 and TRBJ1-2; D is perhaps TRBD1 (6 bases). CDR1 and CDR2 (germline): MNHEY, SVGEGT. There are 14 residues in the CDR3. V dropped 6 bases and J dropped 2 bases, with 13 bases sitting between them. CDR3 nucleotides: TGTGCCAGCAGGAACAGGAGGGGGAACTATGGCTACACCTTC. Its protein is CASRNRRGNYGYTF.

This clonotype was seen only a few times. The rearrangement links TRBV12-3 or TRBV12-4 to TRBJ1-2, with a possible D match to TRBD1 (5 bases). V dropped 3 bases and J dropped 4 bases, with 9 bases sitting between them. The CDR3 length is 13 residues. This chain's CDR3 is CASSLEGPYGYTF. CDR3 nucleotides: TGTGCCAGCAGTTTGGAGGGGCCCTATGGCTACACCTTC.

This rearrangement joins TRBV5-1 to TRBJ2-1; 10 nucleotides align to TRBD2. Germline assignment: CDR1 SGHRS and CDR2 YFSETQ. The CDR3 consists of 14 residues. Losses at the gene ends were 4 bases for V and 7 bases for J; bases not matched to a gene: 5. The CDR3 region is CASSTAGGGNEQFF. The CDR3 coding sequence is TGCGCCAGCAGCACAGCGGGAGGGGGGAATGAGCAGTTCTTC. The full variable domain, rest sourced from reference TRBV5-1 and TRBJ2-1, is KAGVTQTPRYLIKTRGQQVTLSCSPISGHRSVSWYQQTPGQGLQFLFEYFSETQRNKGNFPGRFSGRQFSNSRSEMNVSTLELGDSALYLCASSTAGGGNEQFFGPGTRLTVL.

V is TRBV11-2 and J is TRBJ1-2; a possible D gene is TRBD1 (5 bases). Germline V lookup: CDR1 SGHAT, CDR2 FQNNGV. The V end was cut by 8 bases, the J end by 4 bases, with 17 bases between. The CDR3 is 14 residues long. CDR3 DNA: TGTGCCAGCGGCGTCTTGGGGGTGGCCTATGGCTACACCTTC. This sequence encodes CASGVLGVAYGYTF.

The table lists this clonotype with a few counts. This rearrangement joins TRBV20-1 to TRBJ2-1; D might be TRBD1 (6 bases). The CDR3 totals 18 residues. Germline lookup yields CDR1 DFQATT and CDR2 SNEGSKA (reference sequence). Trimming took 3 bases from V and 0 from J, leaving 21 bases between them. The CDR3 spells CSARDLVMGDNSYNEQFF. CDR3 DNA: TGCAGTGCTAGGGATCTCGTCATGGGGGACAACTCCTACAATGAGCAGTTCTTC.

The rearrangement links TRBV11-3 to TRBJ1-2, with D perhaps TRBD1 (5 bases). CDR1 and CDR2 (germline): SGHNT, YENEEA. Between the trimmed V and J ends, which lost 8 bases and 4 bases, there was a span of 11 bases. The length of the CDR3 is 12 residues. CDR3 residues: CASGRETYGYTF. The CDR3 DNA reads TGTGCCAGCGGCAGGGAAACCTATGGCTACACCTTC.

A few counts support this clonotype. The chain recombines TRBV15 with TRBJ1-2; the D is unclear. Germline CDR1 reads LNHNV; CDR2 reads YYDKDF (reference sequence). Trimming removed 0 bases from V and 7 bases from J, with 21 bases in between. The CDR3 loop spans 17 amino acids. The chain's CDR3 is CATSRDRAGLSVGGYTF. The CDR3 DNA reads as TGTGCCACCAGCAGAGATCGTGCAGGCCTATCTGTGGGTGGCTACACCTTC. Full variable domain (outside the CDR3, taken from reference TRBV15 and TRBJ1-2): DAMVIQNPRYQVTQFGKPVTLSCSQTLNHNVMYWYQQKSSQAPKLLFHYYDKDFNNEADTPDNFQSRRPNTSFCFLDIRSPGLGDTAMYLCATSRDRAGLSVGGYTFGSGTRLTVV.